The clone carrying this T cell receptor beta chain has only a few counts. Its antigen is not identified. This record belongs to a study of regulatory T cells in long-lasting Graves disease. Study findings and constraints: The number of shared public clonotypes was higher in persistent patients (2,741) than new patients (more than 850).

Assembly of TCR beta libraries relied on iRepertoire HTBI primers together with Arm-PCR of CDR3 regions. From the multiplex PCR reads, TCRdb called clonotypes with MiXCR, one entry per CDR3 protein. The table records hundreds of thousands of distinct CDR3 sequences, approximately 15% of them present only once. As to time point: newly diagnosed GD, antithyroid drugs for less than 3 months. Researchers made the TCR library from RNA that was extracted from PBMCs. Those enrolled as patients came out of an endocrinology department in Xi'an, China. From germline, CDR1 is DFQATT and CDR2 SNEGSKA (reference sequence). This CDR3 contains 14 residues. Unmatched junction bases numbered 10, after V lost 4 bases and J lost 5 bases. This same sample was also taken into another study, of T cells in Graves' hyperthyroidism and ophthalmopathy. That study reports: The study excluded patients with uncontrolled infection, other autoimmune disease, pregnancy or lactation. Diagnosing involved the use of clinical symptoms, serum thyroxine and TRAb, thyroid ultrasound and orbital computed tomography.

The sequence derives from a man aged 30 to 39 with Graves disease. This chain links TRBV20-1 with TRBJ2-7; 8 bases are shared with TRBD1. The starting material was peripheral blood mononuclear cells (PBMCs), obtained at new diagnosis, from a patient treated with antithyroid drugs. CDR3 region: CSATLSTGAHEQYF. Here the CDR3 DNA reads TGCAGTGCTACCCTGTCGACAGGGGCCCACGAGCAGTACTTC.